The subject of this entry is one TCR beta chain. The antigen is undetermined. The data are from a study of identifying expanded T cells in peripheral blood. General study points: Variance in clone template counts between approximately two-week samples significantly increased with total template count across all healthy donors. Technical replicates showed about 1.2 changed clones; about two weeks around 15; four weeks 19.

The table came from immunoSEQ multiplex PCR; TCRdb's copy has only in-frame clones and leaves some out. The sample shows around 94,000 clones, about 85% of them seen only once. The TCR was taken from a person between 18 and 75 years old in good health. Specimen: blood.

The CDR3 DNA reads TGCGCCAGCAGCTTGTCGACGTATGGCTACACCTTC. Protein sequence: CASSLSTYGYTF. The chain couples TRBV5-1 to TRBJ1-2; D is ambiguous. This CDR3 spans 12 amino acids. V lost 1 base and J lost 5, with 6 bases in between. Germline lookup yields CDR1 SGHRS and CDR2 YFSETQ.